Listed below are T cell receptor beta chains from one sample, sequenced in a study of blood T cell repertoires in COVID-19. The protocol was immunoSEQ multiplex PCR, while the TCRdb copy is restricted to in-frame clones and leaves out a portion. The repertoire has 54,000 or so clones, over 80% of them found once; the top ten carry about 4%. The specimen sequenced was peripheral blood. These receptors all come from a woman of 80 years or more with acute or convalescent COVID-19. Both conserved end residues are part of each CDR3. Fields, in order: V gene, D gene, clone size, J gene, CDR3 DNA, CDR3 protein. D genes are given only for firm matches. A clone size is listed for some rows: how often the clone was seen (once, few, many), or a class if it is expanded.

v_gene: TRBV7-2
d_gene: -
abundance: -
j_gene: TRBJ2-7
CDR3nt: TGTGCCAGCAGTTTCCAGGCAGGGGTAGCCTCCTACGAGCAGTACTTC
CDR3aa: CASSFQAGVASYEQYF

v_gene: TRBV7-2
d_gene: -
abundance: -
j_gene: TRBJ1-1
CDR3nt: TGTGCCAGCAGCTTAGGACTAGTCTGGGCTGAAGCTTTCTTT
CDR3aa: CASSLGLVWAEAFF

v_gene: TRBV27
d_gene: -
abundance: -
j_gene: TRBJ2-7
CDR3nt: TGTGCCAGCAGTTTGTCTACAGGCCTGAACTACGAGCAGTACTTC
CDR3aa: CASSLSTGLNYEQYF

v_gene: TRBV7-2
d_gene: TRBD1
abundance: -
j_gene: TRBJ2-6
CDR3nt: TGTGCCAGCAGCCTCGGACAGGGGACCGGGGCCAACGTCCTGACTTTC
CDR3aa: CASSLGQGTGANVLTF

v_gene: TRBV18
d_gene: -
abundance: -
j_gene: TRBJ1-2
CDR3nt: TGTGCCAGCTCCCCACGGGCAACGGATGGCTACACCTTC
CDR3aa: CASSPRATDGYTF

v_gene: TRBV5-1
d_gene: -
abundance: -
j_gene: TRBJ2-1
CDR3nt: TGCGCCAGCAGTCGAAAAGAAAGGGGAGGCTTATACAATGAGCAGTTCTTC
CDR3aa: CASSRKERGGLYNEQFF

v_gene: TRBV9
d_gene: TRBD2
abundance: -
j_gene: TRBJ2-1
CDR3nt: TGTGCCAGCAGCGTACTAGCGGGGTCCTACAATGAGCAGTTCTTC
CDR3aa: CASSVLAGSYNEQFF

v_gene: TRBV10-1
d_gene: TRBD2
abundance: -
j_gene: TRBJ2-1
CDR3nt: TGCGCCAGCAGTGAGTCGCGGCCTAGCGGGCGCAATGAGCAGTTCTTC
CDR3aa: CASSESRPSGRNEQFF

v_gene: TRBV7-8
d_gene: -
abundance: -
j_gene: TRBJ1-4
CDR3nt: TGTGCCAGCAGCCCGGGGGGTGAAAAACTGTTTTTT
CDR3aa: CASSPGGEKLFF

v_gene: TRBV28
d_gene: -
abundance: -
j_gene: TRBJ2-7
CDR3nt: TGTGCCAATTCCCCTGGAGGATCCTCCTACGAGCAGTACTTC
CDR3aa: CANSPGGSSYEQYF

v_gene: TRBV6-6
d_gene: TRBD2
abundance: few
j_gene: TRBJ2-7
CDR3nt: TGTGCCAGCAGTTCAGGGACTACCACCTACGAGCAGTACTTC
CDR3aa: CASSSGTTTYEQYF

v_gene: TRBV5-4
d_gene: TRBD1
abundance: -
j_gene: TRBJ2-3
CDR3nt: TGTGCCAGCAGCTTAGCCGGGACAGGCCCGCATTTT
CDR3aa: CASSLAGTGPHF

v_gene: TRBV28
d_gene: TRBD1
abundance: -
j_gene: TRBJ2-1
CDR3nt: TGTGCCAGCAGCCCAGGAGGGACAGGGTCTTTCCAGTTCTTC
CDR3aa: CASSPGGTGSFQFF

v_gene: TRBV19
d_gene: -
abundance: -
j_gene: TRBJ1-1
CDR3nt: TGTGCCAGTAGTCCCAGGCTTTTGAACACTGAAGCTTTCTTT
CDR3aa: CASSPRLLNTEAFF

v_gene: TRBV5-1
d_gene: -
abundance: once
j_gene: TRBJ2-3
CDR3nt: TGCGCCAGCAGCTTGGATGGAGCCTACACAGATACGCAGTATTTT
CDR3aa: CASSLDGAYTDTQYF

v_gene: TRBV6-6
d_gene: TRBD1
abundance: -
j_gene: TRBJ1-5
CDR3nt: TGTGCCAGCAGTTACACGGGACAGAGCAATCAGCCCCAGCATTTT
CDR3aa: CASSYTGQSNQPQHF

v_gene: TRBV5-5
d_gene: TRBD1
abundance: -
j_gene: TRBJ1-2
CDR3nt: TGTGCCAGCAGCTTGCCAAGGGGGCTAGGAGGCTACACCTTC
CDR3aa: CASSLPRGLGGYTF

v_gene: TRBV4-2
d_gene: -
abundance: -
j_gene: TRBJ2-3
CDR3nt: TGTGCCAGCAGCCTAGGGGAGGTGCCTGGCACGCAGTATTTT
CDR3aa: CASSLGEVPGTQYF

v_gene: TRBV5-1
d_gene: -
abundance: -
j_gene: TRBJ2-1
CDR3nt: TGCGCCAGCAGCTTGGTACCCGGGAATGAGCAGTTCTTC
CDR3aa: CASSLVPGNEQFF

v_gene: TRBV19
d_gene: TRBD1
abundance: -
j_gene: TRBJ1-5
CDR3nt: TGTGCCAGTAGTTCCAGGGGGCCTCAGCCCCAGCATTTT
CDR3aa: CASSSRGPQPQHF

v_gene: TRBV3-1/TRBV3-2
d_gene: -
abundance: -
j_gene: TRBJ2-2
CDR3nt: TGTGCCAGCAGCCCGCGCGGTCGGGAGCTGTTTTTT
CDR3aa: CASSPRGRELFF

v_gene: TRBV5-8
d_gene: -
abundance: few
j_gene: TRBJ2-3
CDR3nt: TGTGCCAGCAGCTCGGACCGACTACGCACAGATACGCAGTATTTT
CDR3aa: CASSSDRLRTDTQYF

v_gene: TRBV5-8
d_gene: -
abundance: -
j_gene: TRBJ2-1
CDR3nt: TGTGCCAGCAGCTTGGGACAGTACAATGAGCAGTTCTTC
CDR3aa: CASSLGQYNEQFF

v_gene: TRBV11-3
d_gene: TRBD2
abundance: -
j_gene: TRBJ2-1
CDR3nt: TGTGCCAGCAGCTTAGTGGCGGGAGGCTCCTACAATGAGCAGTTCTTC
CDR3aa: CASSLVAGGSYNEQFF

v_gene: TRBV9
d_gene: TRBD2
abundance: -
j_gene: TRBJ2-3
CDR3nt: TGTGCCAGCAGCGTAGTGGCTAGCGGGGCCGATACGCAGTATTTT
CDR3aa: CASSVVASGADTQYF

v_gene: TRBV30
d_gene: TRBD1
abundance: -
j_gene: TRBJ2-3
CDR3nt: TGTGCCTCGGACAGGGGGCTCACAGATACGCAGTATTTT
CDR3aa: CASDRGLTDTQYF

v_gene: TRBV30
d_gene: TRBD1
abundance: -
j_gene: TRBJ1-2
CDR3nt: TGTGCCTGGAATACGGACAGGGGGCTTGAAGGCTACACCTTC
CDR3aa: CAWNTDRGLEGYTF

v_gene: TRBV19
d_gene: -
abundance: -
j_gene: TRBJ2-1
CDR3nt: TGTGCCAGTAGCCAAGGGAGGACCGGTAGCTACAATGAGCAGTTCTTC
CDR3aa: CASSQGRTGSYNEQFF

v_gene: TRBV4-3
d_gene: TRBD1
abundance: -
j_gene: TRBJ2-1
CDR3nt: TGCGCCAGCAGCCCCCGGGTCAGGGGGAGCTCCTACAATGAGCAGTTCTTC
CDR3aa: CASSPRVRGSSYNEQFF

v_gene: TRBV3-1/TRBV3-2
d_gene: TRBD2
abundance: -
j_gene: TRBJ2-2
CDR3nt: TGTGCCAGCAGCCCTAGCGGGAGTATTACCGGGGAGCTGTTTTTT
CDR3aa: CASSPSGSITGELFF

v_gene: TRBV28
d_gene: -
abundance: -
j_gene: TRBJ1-6
CDR3nt: TGTGCCAGCAGTCGCACAGGTGGAAATTCACCCCTCCACTTT
CDR3aa: CASSRTGGNSPLHF

v_gene: TRBV7-3
d_gene: TRBD2
abundance: -
j_gene: TRBJ2-1
CDR3nt: TGTGCCAGCAGCCTGACTAGCGGGGCCCGCAATGAGCAGTTCTTC
CDR3aa: CASSLTSGARNEQFF

v_gene: TRBV18
d_gene: -
abundance: -
j_gene: TRBJ1-1
CDR3nt: TGTGCCAGCTCACCACAGACCGGGAATATGAACACTGAAGCTTTCTTT
CDR3aa: CASSPQTGNMNTEAFF

v_gene: TRBV7-3
d_gene: TRBD2
abundance: once
j_gene: TRBJ2-1
CDR3nt: TGTGCCAGCAGCTCCCCTAGCGGGAGAGGCAGCAATGAGCAGTTCTTC
CDR3aa: CASSSPSGRGSNEQFF

v_gene: TRBV9
d_gene: -
abundance: -
j_gene: TRBJ2-7
CDR3nt: TGTGCCAGCAGCCCCTGGGGGCGGGCTCAGAGTTACGAGCAGTACTTC
CDR3aa: CASSPWGRAQSYEQYF

v_gene: TRBV11-2
d_gene: TRBD2
abundance: -
j_gene: TRBJ2-1
CDR3nt: TGTGCCAGCAGCTCCCCCCCGGGGGGTCGGCAGTTCTTC
CDR3aa: CASSSPPGGRQFF

v_gene: TRBV18
d_gene: TRBD1
abundance: -
j_gene: TRBJ1-2
CDR3nt: TGTGCCAGCTCACCGCCAGGGGGCGCCTATGGCTACACCTTC
CDR3aa: CASSPPGGAYGYTF

v_gene: TRBV9
d_gene: -
abundance: -
j_gene: TRBJ2-2
CDR3nt: TGTGCCAGCAGCGTCCTAGGATCCACCGGGGAGCTGTTTTTT
CDR3aa: CASSVLGSTGELFF

v_gene: TRBV11-2
d_gene: TRBD1
abundance: -
j_gene: TRBJ1-1
CDR3nt: TGTGCCAGCAGCACAGGAGAAACAGGGGGCTTTGAAGCTTTCTTT
CDR3aa: CASSTGETGGFEAFF

v_gene: TRBV6-5
d_gene: -
abundance: -
j_gene: TRBJ1-1
CDR3nt: TGTGCCAGCGGGGCCGATCCACGGGTCACTGAAGCTTTCTTT
CDR3aa: CASGADPRVTEAFF

v_gene: TRBV5-1
d_gene: -
abundance: -
j_gene: TRBJ2-2
CDR3nt: TGCGCCAGCAGTCCCAGGGCCCGGGCCTCCGGGGAGCTGTTTTTT
CDR3aa: CASSPRARASGELFF

v_gene: TRBV2
d_gene: -
abundance: -
j_gene: TRBJ2-7
CDR3nt: TGTGCCAGCAGTGGGGCCATCGAGCAGTACTTC
CDR3aa: CASSGAIEQYF

v_gene: TRBV2
d_gene: TRBD2
abundance: -
j_gene: TRBJ2-5
CDR3nt: TGTGCCAGCAGTATAGGGCTAGCGGTTAAAGAGACCCAGTACTTC
CDR3aa: CASSIGLAVKETQYF

v_gene: TRBV18
d_gene: -
abundance: -
j_gene: TRBJ2-7
CDR3nt: TGTGCCAGCTCTGCGTCTTACGAGCAGTACTTC
CDR3aa: CASSASYEQYF

v_gene: TRBV27
d_gene: -
abundance: -
j_gene: TRBJ2-5
CDR3nt: TGTGCCAGCAGTTTATTCGCCGGGGGAAAGACCCAGTACTTC
CDR3aa: CASSLFAGGKTQYF

v_gene: TRBV11-2
d_gene: -
abundance: few
j_gene: TRBJ1-2
CDR3nt: TGTGCCAGCAGCATAAACAGGGATGGCTACACCTTC
CDR3aa: CASSINRDGYTF

v_gene: TRBV11-2
d_gene: -
abundance: -
j_gene: TRBJ2-5
CDR3nt: TGTGCCAGCAGCTTGCGGGCCGCGGAGACCCAGTACTTC
CDR3aa: CASSLRAAETQYF

v_gene: TRBV6-5
d_gene: TRBD1
abundance: -
j_gene: TRBJ1-4
CDR3nt: TGTGCCAGCAGTCTGACAGGGGGAACTAATGAAAAACTGTTTTTT
CDR3aa: CASSLTGGTNEKLFF

v_gene: TRBV14
d_gene: -
abundance: -
j_gene: TRBJ2-1
CDR3nt: TGTGCCAGCAGCCACGCGGGATCCTCCTACAATGAGCAGTTCTTC
CDR3aa: CASSHAGSSYNEQFF

v_gene: TRBV7-9
d_gene: TRBD2
abundance: few
j_gene: TRBJ2-1
CDR3nt: TGTGCCAGCAGCTTAAAGGTAGCGGGCTACAATGAGCAGTTCTTC
CDR3aa: CASSLKVAGYNEQFF